A single sample gave rise to the 23 T cell receptor beta chains below, sequenced in a study of blood T cell repertoires in COVID-19. The protocol was immunoSEQ multiplex PCR, while the TCRdb copy is restricted to in-frame clones and leaves out a portion. The sample includes over 5,500 clones, over 75% seen only once; the top ten take roughly 23%. The specimen was peripheral blood. Receptor source: a human donor in a cohort sampled during active COVID-19.

The chain uses TRBV4-3 and TRBJ2-2; TRBD1 aligns across 8 bases. The J segment lost 0 bases and the V segment lost 3 bases, leaving 0 bases of the junction unmatched. Per germline, CDR1 LGHNA and CDR2 YSLEER. The length of the CDR3 is 15 residues. The CDR3 DNA is TGCGCCAGCAGCCAGACAGGGGCGAACACCGGGGAGCTGTTTTTT. This encodes CASSQTGANTGELFF.

The rearrangement uses TRBV6-2 or TRBV6-3 and TRBJ2-7; perhaps TRBD2 as D (6 bases). The V gene lost 5 bases and the J gene lost 0 bases, with 14 bases spanning the gap. The CDR3 consists of 15 residues. The germline CDR1 and CDR2 sequences are MNHEY and SVGEGT. CDR3 nucleotides: TGTGCCAGCAGTAGGGGACTGAAGGACTCCTACGAGCAGTACTTC. Its protein is CASSRGLKDSYEQYF.

V is TRBV27 and J is TRBJ2-4; D is possibly TRBD1 (5 bases). The ends were cut back, 5 bases at V and 5 bases at J, with 10 bases in the middle. The CDR3 has 13 amino acids. Germline CDR1 MNHEY, CDR2 SMNVEV (reference sequence). As DNA, the CDR3 is TGTGCCAGCAGTACCCAGGGCCAAAACATTCAGTACTTC. Its translation is CASSTQGQNIQYF.

The table lists this clone with a count of one. V gene TRBV10-3 combines with J gene TRBJ2-2; TRBD2 aligns across 15 bases. Trimming at V came to 0 bases and at J to 2 bases, leaving 1 base not matched to a gene. The CDR3 runs to 18 residues. Germline lookup yields CDR1 ENHRY and CDR2 SYGVKD. The CDR3 nucleotides are TGTGCCATCAGTGAGTCGGGACTAGCGGGAGGAAACACCGGGGAGCTGTTTTTT. Translation: CAISESGLAGGNTGELFF.

The CDR3 sequence is CASSFLAGGLTDTQYF. The CDR3 DNA sequence: TGCGCCAGCAGCTTTCTAGCGGGGGGCCTCACAGATACGCAGTATTTT. J is TRBJ2-3 and V is TRBV5-1, with 11 bases aligning to TRBD2. The germline V gene has CDR1 SGHRS and CDR2 YFSETQ. V was clipped by 2 bases and J by 2 bases; unmatched bases: 4. The CDR3 totals 16 residues.

CDR3 region: CASSSTGTYSYEQYF. The CDR3 nucleotides are TGCGCCAGCAGCTCGACAGGGACCTACTCCTACGAGCAGTACTTC. This chain joins TRBV5-1 and TRBJ2-7; the match to TRBD1 covers 7 bases. The ends lost 3 bases at V and 0 bases at J; junction bases unmatched: 6. The CDR3 contains 15 residues. Germline V gives CDR1 SGHRS, CDR2 YFSETQ.

V usage is TRBV5-6 and J usage is TRBJ2-7; perhaps TRBD2 as D (5 bases). CDR1 is SGHDT and CDR2 is YYEEEE in the germline V gene. Trimming took 4 bases from V and 3 from J, leaving 8 bases between them. This CDR3 has 12 residues. The CDR3 DNA reads TGTGCCAGCAGCCTTCGGGGCTACGAGCAGTACTTC. The encoded protein is CASSLRGYEQYF.

The chain links TRBV5-1 to TRBJ1-3; 7 bases are a match to TRBD1. Unmatched junction bases numbered 3, after V lost 3 bases and J lost 0 bases. The CDR3 consists of 15 residues. Per germline, CDR1 SGHRS and CDR2 YFSETQ. The CDR3 reads CASSSGTASGNTIYF. CDR3 DNA: TGCGCCAGCAGCTCGGGGACAGCCTCTGGAAACACCATATATTTT.

This chain connects TRBV28 to TRBJ2-5; the D gene is possibly TRBD1 (6 bases). The CDR3 contains 16 residues. V shed 3 bases and J shed 1 base, with 15 bases lying between them. CDR1 and CDR2 (germline): MDHEN, SYDVKM. This CDR3 is CASSLSLGQFQETQYF. The CDR3 DNA is TGTGCCAGCAGTTTGTCCCTAGGACAGTTCCAAGAGACCCAGTACTTC.

The rearrangement links TRBV28 to TRBJ2-3; 13 positions match TRBD2. The germline V gene has CDR1 MDHEN and CDR2 SYDVKM. Trimming removed 3 bases from V and 5 bases from J; junction bases left unmatched: 5. CDR3 length: 16 residues. The CDR3 nucleotides are TGTGCCAGCAGTTTTTCACTAGCGGGAGGGCAAGATACGCAGTATTTT. This translates into CASSFSLAGGQDTQYF.

V gene TRBV7-2 combines with J gene TRBJ2-7; D not certain. The CDR3 sequence is 13 residues long. Germline V gene data show CDR1 as SGHTA and CDR2 as FQGNSA. The V end lost 2 bases, the J end lost 3 bases, and 8 bases lay between the germline ends. CDR3 coding DNA: TGTGCCAGCAGCTTATTTCCCCACTACGAGCAGTACTTC. Protein product: CASSLFPHYEQYF.

This rearrangement joins TRBV19 to TRBJ1-2, with no clear D. The CDR3 extends over 16 amino acids. Between the trimmed V and J ends, which lost 7 bases and 2 bases, there was a span of 20 bases. The V gene's germline CDR1 is LNHDA and CDR2 SQIVND (reference sequence). CDR3 sequence: CASTRSWQAGNYGYTF. In DNA form, the CDR3 reads TGTGCCAGTACCCGCTCCTGGCAGGCTGGAAACTATGGCTACACCTTC.

The J gene is TRBJ2-7, the V gene TRBV27, with TRBD1 identical over 8 bases. V trimming: 6 bases; J trimming: 1 base; junction bases outside the gene matches: 20. The CDR3 length is 19 residues. Per the germline V gene, CDR1 is MNHEY and CDR2 is SMNVEV (reference sequence). The CDR3 region has the DNA TGTGCCAGCAGCCCCCTGGGGACAGGCATCTACAGGGAGTCCTACGAGCAGTACTTC. Translation: CASSPLGTGIYRESYEQYF.

This clone showed up just a few times. The V gene is TRBV5-4, the J gene TRBJ2-1; 7 bases align to TRBD1. V lost 7 bases and J lost 7; bases outside the gene matches: 11. The CDR3 totals 14 residues. The germline CDR1 and CDR2 sequences are SGHNT and YYREEE (reference sequence). The CDR3 protein is CASRLRQGMNEQFF. CDR3 sequence (DNA): TGTGCCAGCCGTTTAAGACAGGGTATGAATGAGCAGTTCTTC.

The chain couples TRBV7-8 to TRBJ1-4; D is unresolved. This CDR3 has 14 residues. Trimming removed 3 bases at V and 4 bases at J, with 9 bases between. The germline CDR1 and CDR2 sequences are SGHVS and FQNEAQ. The CDR3 protein is CASSFGVFNEKLFF. CDR3 DNA sequence: TGTGCCAGCAGCTTCGGGGTCTTTAATGAAAAACTGTTTTTT.

This CDR3 reads CATSDYGTGSYNEQFF. The CDR3 nucleotides read TGTGCCACCAGTGACTACGGGACAGGGTCCTACAATGAGCAGTTCTTC. The genes are TRBV24-1 and TRBJ2-1, with 9 positions matching TRBD1. V lost 4 bases to trimming and J lost 1 base; unmatched junction nucleotides: 4. This CDR3 comprises 16 residues. Looked up from germline, CDR1 is KGHDR and CDR2 is SFDVKD.

The V gene is TRBV7-8, the J gene TRBJ2-5; the match to TRBD2 covers 7 bases. Germline lookup yields CDR1 SGHVS and CDR2 FQNEAQ. This CDR3 spans 15 amino acids. V was pared by 3 bases and J by 5 bases, with 9 bases of the junction left unmatched. CDR3 coding DNA: TGTGCCAGCAGCTTTTCCGGACTAGTGGCGGAGACCCAGTACTTC. Amino acid sequence: CASSFSGLVAETQYF.

The gene calls are TRBV2 and TRBJ1-5; possible D gene TRBD1, 5 bases. The germline gives CDR1 SNHLY, CDR2 FYNNEI. This CDR3 spans 14 amino acids. The V and J ends lost 2 bases and 5 bases respectively, with 10 bases between them. CDR3 amino acids: CASSELGGYQPQHF. The CDR3 DNA sequence: TGTGCCAGCAGTGAATTGGGGGGGTATCAGCCCCAGCATTTT.

The V gene is TRBV5-8, the J gene TRBJ2-6; a possible D gene is TRBD1 (6 bases). The CDR3 extends over 17 amino acids. Germline CDR1 reads SGHTS; CDR2 reads YDEGEE. V was shortened by 4 bases and J by 0 bases, with 14 bases between the two germline ends. CDR3 DNA: TGTGCCAGCAGCCAGAGACAGGCCCTCTCTGGGGCCAACGTCCTGACTTTC. Encoded protein: CASSQRQALSGANVLTF.

The chain has TRBV6-2 or TRBV6-3 and TRBJ2-1, with TRBD1 matching 8 bases. Germline V gene lookup returns CDR1 MNHEY and CDR2 SVGEGT. V shed 6 bases, J shed 3 bases, and the junction held 4 bases outside the gene matches. This CDR3 is built from 14 residues. This CDR3 reads CASSRTGYYNEQFF. CDR3 nucleotides: TGTGCCAGCAGCCGGACAGGGTACTACAATGAGCAGTTCTTC.

V is TRBV29-1 and J is TRBJ2-3; 9 nucleotides match TRBD2. V dropped 4 bases and J dropped 5; count of bases not matched to a gene: 1. The CDR3 consists of 12 residues. Germline V CDR1 and CDR2: SQVTM, ANQGSEA. In nucleotides, the CDR3 is TGCAGCGTTGGCGGGAGGGGAGATACGCAGTATTTT. It encodes CSVGGRGDTQYF.

This chain links TRBV15 with TRBJ2-2; TRBD2 matches at 14 bases. This CDR3 is 18 amino acids long. With V trimmed by 2 bases and J by 5 bases, 7 bases remained unmatched. In germline, CDR1 is LNHNV, CDR2 YYDKDF (reference sequence). The CDR3, as DNA: TGTGCCACCAGCAGACCGGGACTAGCGGGGGTGCGGACCGGGGAGCTGTTTTTT. As protein: CATSRPGLAGVRTGELFF.

The chain carries TRBV13 and TRBJ1-2; maybe TRBD1 (5 bases). The CDR3 is made up of 16 amino acids. Looked up from germline, CDR1 is PRHDT and CDR2 is FYEKMQ (reference sequence). V was trimmed by 5 bases and J by 6 bases, leaving 22 bases between them. CDR3 in amino acids: CASSPRATGQVNGYTF. CDR3 nucleotides: TGTGCCAGCAGCCCTAGGGCTACAGGCCAAGTTAATGGCTACACCTTC.